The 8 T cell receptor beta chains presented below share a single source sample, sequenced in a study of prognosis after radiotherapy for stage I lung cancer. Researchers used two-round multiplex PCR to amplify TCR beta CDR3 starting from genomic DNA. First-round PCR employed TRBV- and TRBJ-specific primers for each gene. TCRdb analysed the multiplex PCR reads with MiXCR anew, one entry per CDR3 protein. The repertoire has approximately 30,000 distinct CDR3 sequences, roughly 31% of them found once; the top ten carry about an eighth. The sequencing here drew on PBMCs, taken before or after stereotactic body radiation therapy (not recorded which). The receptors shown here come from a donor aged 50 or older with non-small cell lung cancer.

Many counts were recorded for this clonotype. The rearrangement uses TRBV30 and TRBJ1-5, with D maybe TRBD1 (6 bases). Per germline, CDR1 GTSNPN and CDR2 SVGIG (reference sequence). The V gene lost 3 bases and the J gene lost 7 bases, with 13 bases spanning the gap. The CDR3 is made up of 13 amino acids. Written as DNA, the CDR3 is TGTGCCTGGAGCCCGGGGGGGGCCCAGCCCCAGCATTTT. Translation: CAWSPGGAQPQHF.

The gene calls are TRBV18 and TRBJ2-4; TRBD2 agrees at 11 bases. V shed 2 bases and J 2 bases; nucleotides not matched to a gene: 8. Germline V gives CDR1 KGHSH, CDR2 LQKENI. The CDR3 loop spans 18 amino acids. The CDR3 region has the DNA TGTGCCAGCTCACCATACGGCGGGACTAGCGGAACCAAAAACATTCAGTACTTC. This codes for CASSPYGGTSGTKNIQYF.

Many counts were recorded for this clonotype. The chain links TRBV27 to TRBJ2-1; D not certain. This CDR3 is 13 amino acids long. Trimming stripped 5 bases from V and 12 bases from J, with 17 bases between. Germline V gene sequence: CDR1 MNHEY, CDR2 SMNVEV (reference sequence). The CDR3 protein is CASSPSGSLRQFF. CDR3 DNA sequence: TGTGCCAGCAGTCCTTCCGGCAGCCTGAGGCAGTTCTTC.

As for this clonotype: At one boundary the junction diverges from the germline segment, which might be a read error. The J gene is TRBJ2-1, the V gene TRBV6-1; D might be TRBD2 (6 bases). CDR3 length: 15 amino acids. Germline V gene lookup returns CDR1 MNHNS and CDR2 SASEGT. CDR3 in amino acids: CASSIAVGSYNEQFF. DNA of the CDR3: TGTGCCAGCAGTATAGCGGTGGGTTCCTACAACGAGCAGTTCTTC.

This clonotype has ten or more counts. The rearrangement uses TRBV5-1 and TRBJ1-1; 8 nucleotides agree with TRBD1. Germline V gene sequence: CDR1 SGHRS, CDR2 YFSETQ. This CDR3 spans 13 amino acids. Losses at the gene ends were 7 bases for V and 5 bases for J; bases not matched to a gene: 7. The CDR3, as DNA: TGCGCCAGCTCAATGACAGGGGTGACTGAAGCTTTCTTT. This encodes CASSMTGVTEAFF.

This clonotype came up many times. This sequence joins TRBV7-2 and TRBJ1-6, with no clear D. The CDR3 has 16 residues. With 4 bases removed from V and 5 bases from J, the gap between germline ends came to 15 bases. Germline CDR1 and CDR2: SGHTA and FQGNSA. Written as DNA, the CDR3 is TGTGCCAGCAGCTACTCCGTTTTGAGGGATAATTCACCCCTCCACTTT. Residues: CASSYSVLRDNSPLHF.

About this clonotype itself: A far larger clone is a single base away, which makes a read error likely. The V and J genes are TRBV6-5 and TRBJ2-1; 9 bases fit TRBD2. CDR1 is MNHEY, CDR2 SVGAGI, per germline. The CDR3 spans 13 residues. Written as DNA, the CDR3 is TGTACCAGCCTATCTAGCGGGATCCATGAGCAGTTCTTC. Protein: CTSLSSGIHEQFF.

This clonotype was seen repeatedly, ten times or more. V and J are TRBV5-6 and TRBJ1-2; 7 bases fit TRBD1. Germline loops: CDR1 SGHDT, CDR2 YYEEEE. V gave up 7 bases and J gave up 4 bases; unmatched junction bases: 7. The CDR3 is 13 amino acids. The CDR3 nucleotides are TGTGCCAGCCTAGGCAGGGGGGGCTATGGCTACACCTTC. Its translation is CASLGRGGYGYTF.